The 17 T cell receptor beta chains in this list originate from one sample, sequenced in a study of human T cells and chemical hapten exposure (dated by TCRdb to about 2021). Libraries were built with RACE. The reads were generated on a NextSeq 500. TCRdb trimmed public reads at Q25 via fastp, called clones via MiXCR and kept in-frame beta chains. Every distinct CDR3 protein forms one entry, paired with its most common genes and DNA. For this sample the table gives 350,000 to 400,000 distinct CDR3 sequences, of which roughly 5.3% were detected only once. The top ten clonotypes cover around 2.6% of the sample. This sample's time point label indicates: pre-sensitization, week 0. The treatment or condition label here, explained by the study, means: therapeutic diphenylcyclopropenone sensitization with weekly scalp DPC. Here the sequenced sample was whole blood, taken in connection with sensitization to the hapten diphenylcyclopropenone (DPC). The receptors come from a woman between 50 and 59 years old with alopecia areata. Some clones in this sample may be carry-over from other donors' samples.

There are many counts of this clonotype. This chain joins TRBV7-2 and TRBJ2-3; D gene uncertain. Trimming stripped 8 bases from V and 0 bases from J, with 12 bases between. Germline V gene sequence: CDR1 SGHTA, CDR2 FQGNSA. The CDR3 extends over 14 amino acids. Here the CDR3 DNA reads TGTGCCAGCGTCAGTCGCGGTAGCACAGATACGCAGTATTTT. Its translation is CASVSRGSTDTQYF.

Ten or more counts support this clonotype. CDR3 loop: CASRKGTGGEAFF. CDR3 sequence (DNA): TGTGCCAGCAGGAAAGGGACAGGGGGTGAAGCTTTCTTT. The V call is TRBV12-3 or TRBV12-4, the J call TRBJ1-1, with 11 positions matching TRBD1. V dropped 6 bases and J dropped 7; count of bases not matched to a gene: 4. The CDR3 loop spans 13 amino acids.

This clonotype was picked up many times. The rearrangement joins TRBV20-1 to TRBJ1-4; possibly TRBD1 for D (5 bases). Trimming left V 0 bases short and J 0 bases short, with 8 bases between. Per germline, CDR1 DFQATT and CDR2 SNEGSKA (reference sequence). The CDR3 contains 15 residues. The CDR3 DNA follows: TGCAGTGCTAGAGATGCAGGGACAACTAATGAAAAACTGTTTTTT. Translation: CSARDAGTTNEKLFF.

This clonotype was seen repeatedly, ten times or more. The chain links TRBV4-1 to TRBJ1-5; 7 bases are a match to TRBD1. Trimming took 6 bases from V and 3 from J; bases not matched to a gene: 8. This CDR3 is built from 15 residues. Germline V lookup: CDR1 MGHRA, CDR2 YSYEKL. The CDR3 sequence: CASRRRQGLNQPQHF. CDR3 nucleotides: TGCGCCAGCAGGCGGCGACAGGGCCTCAATCAGCCCCAGCATTTT.

The chain carries TRBV13 and TRBJ2-7, with 7 nucleotides matching TRBD2. Germline CDR1 and CDR2: PRHDT and FYEKMQ (reference sequence). Trimming took 4 bases from V and 6 from J; bases not matched to a gene: 12. The CDR3 length is 15 residues. CDR3 nucleotide sequence: TGTGCCAGCAGCTGGGCGACTAGCTCGGTTCCCGAGCAGTACTTC. It yields the protein CASSWATSSVPEQYF. Filled out from reference TRBV13 and TRBJ2-7, the complete variable domain reads AAGVIQSPRHLIKEKRETATLKCYPIPRHDTVYWYQQGPGQDPQFLISFYEKMQSDKGSIPDRFSAQQFSDYHSELNMSSLELGDSALYFCASSWATSSVPEQYFGPGTRLTVT.

This clonotype was seen repeatedly, ten times or more. This chain joins TRBV24-1 and TRBJ2-1, with D tentatively TRBD1 or TRBD2 (5 bases each). CDR3 size: 11 residues. CDR1 is KGHDR and CDR2 is SFDVKD in the germline V gene. Deletions cut 10 bases from V and 7 bases from J, with 10 bases between. This chain's CDR3 is CATGWGNEQFF. CDR3 nucleotides: TGTGCCACGGGTTGGGGGAATGAGCAGTTCTTC.

V and J are TRBV28 and TRBJ1-5; D remains ambiguous. The V gene's germline CDR1 is MDHEN and CDR2 SYDVKM. Trimming removed 2 bases from V and 1 base from J, with 9 bases in between. The CDR3 covers 15 residues. The CDR3 loop is CASSLLAVSNQPQHF. CDR3 nucleotides: TGTGCCAGCAGTTTACTGGCAGTAAGCAATCAGCCCCAGCATTTT.

In this sample, this clonotype turned up a few times. V and J are TRBV6-1 and TRBJ2-1; TRBD2 matches at 7 bases. Per the germline V gene, CDR1 is MNHNS and CDR2 is SASEGT. After removal of 1 base from V and 10 bases from J, the junction contained 19 bases not matched to a gene. The CDR3 consists of 18 residues. CDR3 region: CASSEEEGDSGPISEQFF. The DNA for the CDR3 is TGTGCCAGCAGTGAAGAAGAAGGTGATAGCGGGCCCATTAGCGAGCAGTTCTTC.

This clonotype turned up a few times. The J gene is TRBJ1-1, the V gene TRBV3-1; 7 bases map to TRBD1. The CDR3 consists of 14 residues. CDR1 is LGHDT, CDR2 YNNKEL, per germline (reference sequence). The trim removed 0 bases at V and 11 bases at J, leaving 9 bases unmatched. CDR3 nucleotides: TGTGCCAGCAGCCAAGAGGGTGGACGACAGGGTGCTTTCTTT. It yields the protein CASSQEGGRQGAFF.

In this sample, this clonotype turned up many times. The chain recombines TRBV19 with TRBJ2-1; no firm D call. The V and J ends lost 5 bases and 5 bases respectively, with 1 base between them. The CDR3 runs to 10 residues. The germline CDR1 and CDR2 sequences are LNHDA and SQIVND (reference sequence). The CDR3 protein is CASSHNEQFF. CDR3 bases: TGTGCCAGTAGTCACAATGAGCAGTTCTTC. The variable domain in full, with the rest retrieved from reference TRBV19 and TRBJ2-1, is DGGITQSPKYLFRKEGQNVTLSCEQNLNHDAMYWYRQDPGQGLRLIYYSQIVNDFQKGDIAEGYSVSREKKESFPLTVTSAQKNPTAFYLCASSHNEQFFGPGTRLTVL.

Many counts were recorded for this clonotype. For the CDR3, the DNA is TGTGCCAGCCAGAGTCCGAGGCGCAATCAGCCCCAGCATTTT. Protein sequence: CASQSPRRNQPQHF. V and J are TRBV28 and TRBJ1-5; D is unclear. Between the trimmed V and J ends, which lost 8 bases and 2 bases, there was a span of 13 bases. CDR3 length: 14 amino acids. Per the germline V gene, CDR1 is MDHEN and CDR2 is SYDVKM.

This clonotype was detected ten times or more. V usage is TRBV20-1 and J usage is TRBJ1-1; D gene unclear. Germline CDR1 and CDR2: DFQATT and SNEGSKA (reference sequence). CDR3 length: 15 residues. Trimming left V 0 bases short and J 1 base short, with 12 bases between. CDR3 nucleotide sequence: TGCAGTGCTAGAGATGCGCGGAGACAGAACACTGAAGCTTTCTTT. Its protein is CSARDARRQNTEAFF.

This clonotype was seen only a few times. The CDR3: CASRYLTGANSPLHF. The CDR3 nucleotides are TGTGCCAGCAGATACCTGACAGGAGCTAATTCACCCCTCCACTTT. The genes are TRBV12-3 or TRBV12-4 and TRBJ1-6; D might be TRBD1 (6 bases). The V end lost 6 bases, the J end lost 6 bases, and 15 bases lay between the germline ends. This CDR3 is 15 amino acids long.

This clonotype appeared many times. The genes are TRBV6-2 or TRBV6-3 and TRBJ2-1; the D gene could be TRBD1 or TRBD2 (6 bases each). In germline, CDR1 is MNHEY, CDR2 SVGEGT. V lost 8 bases, J lost 4 bases, and 18 bases lay in between. The CDR3 contains 15 residues. The CDR3 loop is CASCLGGTLYNEQFF. The CDR3 nucleotides are TGTGCCAGCTGCCTAGGGGGGACCTTATACAATGAGCAGTTCTTC.

This clonotype was counted at least ten times. The chain carries TRBV30 and TRBJ2-3, with TRBD2 as a possible D gene (6 bases). This CDR3 is built from 16 residues. V was cut by 0 bases and J by 6 bases, with 19 bases left in between. Germline V CDR1 and CDR2: GTSNPN, SVGIG (reference sequence). The CDR3 sequence: CAWSVLETSPLDTQYF. In DNA, the CDR3 is TGTGCCTGGAGTGTACTCGAGACTAGTCCATTGGATACGCAGTATTTT.

This clonotype has a handful of counts. V usage is TRBV12-3 or TRBV12-4 and J usage is TRBJ1-1; the D is unclear. Trimming took 6 bases from V and 11 from J, leaving 22 bases between them. The CDR3 loop spans 14 amino acids. CDR3 nucleotides: TGTGCCAGCAGCCTATCTATGGGTGGCCTAGTGGCTTTCTTT. Protein: CASSLSMGGLVAFF.

J is TRBJ1-6 and V is TRBV7-2; D unclear. The CDR3 has 13 amino acids. V lost 2 bases and J lost 9, with 8 bases in between. Per the germline V gene, CDR1 is SGHTA and CDR2 is FQGNSA. DNA of the CDR3: TGTGCCAGCAGCTTAACCTATGGTTCACCCCTCCACTTT. Translating it yields CASSLTYGSPLHF.